This T cell receptor (beta chain) was sequenced in a study of OX40 agonist ivuxolimab in advanced cancers. General observations from the study: Clonal expansion was among the lowest in partial responders at 0.1-3.0 mg/kg, especially CD8+. CD4+ and CD8+ blood T cells expanded clonally by week 6 at 0.1 to 3.0 mg/kg. Some nonresponders also had low normalized T-cell clonal expansion.

Clones were sequenced by immunoSEQ multiplex PCR, and TCRdb holds only the in-frame ones, with some missing. The top ten hold about 1.7% of the sample, which has over 55,000 clones, approximately 82% seen once. Trimming took 3 bases from V and 3 from J; bases not matched to a gene: 4. CDR3 size: 16 residues. Germline V lookup: CDR1 LNHDA, CDR2 SQIVND (reference sequence). Comments on this clone: Its target is not known.

This chain connects TRBV19 to TRBJ2-1, with 11 nucleotides matching TRBD2. The sequences come from CD4+ or CD8+ T cells sorted from blood, collected in a trial of the OX40 agonist ivuxolimab. This clonotype was sampled from an adult with an advanced solid tumor such as melanoma, head and neck, liver or kidney cancer. In DNA, the CDR3 is TGTGCCAGTAGTATGTACCTAGCGGGAGGCTACAATGAGCAGTTCTTC. It translates to CASSMYLAGGYNEQFF.